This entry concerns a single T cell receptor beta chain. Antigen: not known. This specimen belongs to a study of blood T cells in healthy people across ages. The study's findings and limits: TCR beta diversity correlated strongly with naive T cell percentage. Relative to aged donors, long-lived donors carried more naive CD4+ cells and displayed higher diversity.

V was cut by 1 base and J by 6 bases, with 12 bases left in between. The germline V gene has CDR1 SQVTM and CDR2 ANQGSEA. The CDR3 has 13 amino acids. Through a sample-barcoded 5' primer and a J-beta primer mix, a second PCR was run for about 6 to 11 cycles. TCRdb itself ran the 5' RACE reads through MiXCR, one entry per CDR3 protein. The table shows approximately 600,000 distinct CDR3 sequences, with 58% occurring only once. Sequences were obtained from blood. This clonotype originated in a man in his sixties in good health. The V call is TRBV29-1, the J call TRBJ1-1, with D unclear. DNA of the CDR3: TGCAGCGTTGAAGGAGATAAGTCCTCTGAAGCTTTCTTT. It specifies CSVEGDKSSEAFF.